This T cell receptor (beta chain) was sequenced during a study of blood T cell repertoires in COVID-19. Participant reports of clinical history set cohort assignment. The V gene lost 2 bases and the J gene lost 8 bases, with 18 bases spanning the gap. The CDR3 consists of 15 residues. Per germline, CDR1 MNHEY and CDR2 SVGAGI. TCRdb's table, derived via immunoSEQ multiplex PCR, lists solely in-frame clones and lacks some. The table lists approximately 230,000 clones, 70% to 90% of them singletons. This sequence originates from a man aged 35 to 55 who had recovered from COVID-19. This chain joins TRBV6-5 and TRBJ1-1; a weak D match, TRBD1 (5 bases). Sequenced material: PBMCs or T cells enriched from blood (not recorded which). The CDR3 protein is CASSYLRTPGGEAFF. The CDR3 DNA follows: TGTGCCAGCAGTTACCTGAGGACTCCGGGGGGAGAAGCTTTCTTT.